This T cell receptor (beta chain) was sequenced for a study of glioma-infiltrating T cells. Overall study context: Before surgery, glioma patients received dexamethasone for at most six days.

A word on this clonotype: Its specificity is unknown.

Study-wide results and limits: A blood CDR3 motif signature was depleted in highly divergent patients.

The iRepertoire nested amplicon-rescue multiplex PCR amplified TCR alpha and beta CDR3s from RNA. TCRdb re-called the multiplex PCR reads with MiXCR, one entry per CDR3 protein. The sample gives more than 300,000 distinct CDR3 sequences, roughly two fifths of which show up once; about 12% is in the top ten. The CDR3 is 15 residues long. Germline-derived CDR1 and CDR2 are ENHRY and SYGVKD. With 3 bases clipped from V and 2 bases from J, the junction kept 5 bases outside the gene matches. Material: glioma tissue, nonneoplastic brain tissue, or PBMCs (not recorded which). The rearrangement links TRBV10-3 to TRBJ2-5, with 8 bases matching TRBD2. The sequence was obtained from a human donor with low-grade glioma or glioblastoma, undergoing nonglioma brain surgery, or in good health (not recorded which). In nucleotides, the CDR3 is TGTGCCATCAGTGATATGGTAGCGGGACAAGAGACCCAGTACTTC. Protein product: CAISDMVAGQETQYF.